A single TCR beta chain is shown here with its context. Primers for the PCR totalled 60 Vbeta and 13 Jbeta. Sequenced by immunoSEQ multiplex PCR; TCRdb stores in-frame clones only, minus some. This table holds roughly 130,000 clones, 60% to 75% found once. This sample stems from a study of cytomegalovirus exposure and HLA in healthy donors. Germline CDR1 MNHEY, CDR2 SMNVEV (reference sequence). The CDR3 loop spans 16 amino acids. Trimming took 2 bases from V and 0 from J, leaving 14 bases between them. This TCR derives from a woman aged 50 to 60 in good health and CMV-seropositive. The genes are TRBV27 and TRBJ2-7; tentatively, D is TRBD1 (6 bases). The sample consisted of PBMCs. The CDR3 region has the DNA TGTGCCAGCAGTTTAGAACAGGGCTTGAGCTCCTACGAGCAGTACTTC. Its translation is CASSLEQGLSSYEQYF.